This TCR beta chain emerged from a study of post-analysis software for immune sequencing data. Across the study: Courses of disease covered relapsing-remitting, secondary progressive and progressive-relapsing multiple sclerosis. The study, taken as a whole, reports: Those samples that were prepared in the same batch co-clustered strongly by F measure. In patients, TRBV5-6, TRBV5-1 and TRBV20-1 belonged to five TRBV segments found more frequently than in controls. When compared against controls, multiple sclerosis patients showed significantly lower normalized Chao1 diversity.

On this clonotype: Its antigen is not known. A single base separates this from a much larger clone, so it may be a read error.

Unique molecular identifiers were carried by the TCR beta cDNA libraries. Yield was approximately 500,000 cDNA molecules from 1 to 10 million T cells. TCRdb re-called the PCR reads through MiXCR, storing one row per CDR3 protein. The sample contains around 180,000 distinct CDR3 sequences, about 30% of which appear only once. The V gene's germline CDR1 is SEHNR and CDR2 FQNEAQ (reference sequence). The CDR3 totals 12 residues. The sequence was obtained from a girl aged 10 to 17 with multiple sclerosis. The rearrangement uses TRBV7-9 and TRBJ1-2; a weak D match, TRBD1 (5 bases). Material for sequencing was blood. Written as DNA, the CDR3 is TGTGCCGGCAGCTCAGGGATGGGTGGCTACACCTTC. Protein sequence: CAGSSGMGGYTF.